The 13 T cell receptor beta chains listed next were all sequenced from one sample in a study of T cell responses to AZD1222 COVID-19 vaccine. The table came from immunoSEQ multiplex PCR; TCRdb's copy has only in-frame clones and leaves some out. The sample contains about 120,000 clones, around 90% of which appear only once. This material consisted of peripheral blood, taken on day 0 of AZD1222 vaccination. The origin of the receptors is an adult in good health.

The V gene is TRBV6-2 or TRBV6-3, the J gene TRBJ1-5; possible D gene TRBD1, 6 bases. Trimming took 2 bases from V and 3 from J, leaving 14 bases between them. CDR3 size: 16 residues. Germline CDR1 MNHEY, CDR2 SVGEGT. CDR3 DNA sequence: TGTGCCAGCAGTTACGGGCAGGGGACTATCAATCAGCCCCAGCATTTT. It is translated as CASSYGQGTINQPQHF.

CDR3 sequence (DNA): TGTGCCAGCAGCTTAGAGACAGGGGGCTGGTACTTC. Amino acids: CASSLETGGWYF. This chain joins TRBV7-2 and TRBJ2-7; 10 bases are shared with TRBD1. The CDR3 sequence is 12 residues long. Looked up from germline, CDR1 is SGHTA and CDR2 is FQGNSA. J was trimmed by 12 bases and V by 1 base; bases with no gene match: 3.

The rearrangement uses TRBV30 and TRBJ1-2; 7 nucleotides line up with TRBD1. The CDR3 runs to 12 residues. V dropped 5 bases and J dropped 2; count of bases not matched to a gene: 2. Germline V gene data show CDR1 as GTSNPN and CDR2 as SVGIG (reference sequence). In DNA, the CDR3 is TGTGCCTGGGCGACAGGGAACTATGGCTACACCTTC. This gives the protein CAWATGNYGYTF.

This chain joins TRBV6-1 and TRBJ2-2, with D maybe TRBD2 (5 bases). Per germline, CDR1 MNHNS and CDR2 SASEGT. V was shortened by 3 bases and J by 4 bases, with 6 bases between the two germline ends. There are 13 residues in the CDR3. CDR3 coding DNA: TGTGCCAGCAGTGAGGGGAGCACCGGGGAGCTGTTTTTT. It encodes CASSEGSTGELFF.

This CDR3 reads CASSFRTLYSNQPQHF. CDR3 nucleotide sequence: TGTGCCAGCAGTTTCCGGACACTCTATAGCAATCAGCCCCAGCATTTT. V gene TRBV6-2 or TRBV6-3 combines with J gene TRBJ1-5; TRBD1 is a possible D gene (5 bases). Trimming left V 4 bases short and J 0 bases short, with 13 bases between. This CDR3 spans 16 amino acids. CDR1 and CDR2 (germline): MNHEY, SVGEGT.

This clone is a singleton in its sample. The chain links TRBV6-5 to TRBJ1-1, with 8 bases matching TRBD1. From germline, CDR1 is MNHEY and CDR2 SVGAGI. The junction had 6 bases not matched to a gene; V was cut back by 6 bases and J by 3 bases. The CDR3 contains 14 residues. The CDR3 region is CASSAQGADTEAFF. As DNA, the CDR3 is TGTGCCAGCAGCGCCCAGGGGGCTGACACTGAAGCTTTCTTT.

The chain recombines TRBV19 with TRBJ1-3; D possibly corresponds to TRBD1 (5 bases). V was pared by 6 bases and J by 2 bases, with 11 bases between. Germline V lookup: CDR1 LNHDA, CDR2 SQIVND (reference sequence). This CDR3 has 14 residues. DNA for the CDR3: TGTGCCAGTAGCAGGGATGGAACTGGAAACACCATATATTTT. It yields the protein CASSRDGTGNTIYF.

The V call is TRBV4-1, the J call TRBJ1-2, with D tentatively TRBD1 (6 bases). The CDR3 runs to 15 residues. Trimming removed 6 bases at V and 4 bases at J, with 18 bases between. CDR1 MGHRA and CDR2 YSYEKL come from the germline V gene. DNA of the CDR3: TGCGCCAGCAGGCCCATCTCGGACAGATTCTATGGCTACACCTTC. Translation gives CASRPISDRFYGYTF.

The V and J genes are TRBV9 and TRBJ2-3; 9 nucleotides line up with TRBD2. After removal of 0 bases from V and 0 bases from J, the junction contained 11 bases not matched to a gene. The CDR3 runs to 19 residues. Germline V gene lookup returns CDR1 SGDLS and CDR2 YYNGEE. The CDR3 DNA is TGTGCCAGCAGCGTAGCGACCGAGGGAAGCGGGGGGAGCACAGATACGCAGTATTTT. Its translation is CASSVATEGSGGSTDTQYF.

The CDR3 DNA follows: TGTGCCTGGAGTGTAGGACCTGGCAATCAGCCCCAGCATTTT. Translating it yields CAWSVGPGNQPQHF. The chain carries TRBV30 and TRBJ1-5; D gene ambiguous. Looked up from germline, CDR1 is GTSNPN and CDR2 is SVGIG (reference sequence). V was trimmed by 0 bases and J by 2 bases, leaving 8 bases between them. The CDR3 has 14 amino acids. The variable domain in full, with the rest retrieved from reference TRBV30 and TRBJ1-5, is SQTIHQWPATLVQPVGSPLSLECTVEGTSNPNLYWYRQAAGRGLQLLFYSVGIGQISSEVPQNLSASRPQDRQFILSSKKLLLSDSGFYLCAWSVGPGNQPQHFGDGTRLSIL.

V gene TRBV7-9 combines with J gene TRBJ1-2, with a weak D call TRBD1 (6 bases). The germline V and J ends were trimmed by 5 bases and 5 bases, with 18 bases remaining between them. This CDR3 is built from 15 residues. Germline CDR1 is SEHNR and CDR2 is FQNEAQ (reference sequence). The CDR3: CASSKGVGTQYGYTF. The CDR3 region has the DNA TGTGCCAGCAGCAAAGGTGTTGGGACACAATATGGCTACACCTTC. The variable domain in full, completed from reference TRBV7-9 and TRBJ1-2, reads DTGVSQNPRHKITKRGQNVTFRCDPISEHNRLYWYRQTLGQGPEFLTYFQNEAQLEKSRLLSDRFSAERPKGSFSTLEIQRTEQGDSAMYLCASSKGVGTQYGYTFGSGTRLTVV.

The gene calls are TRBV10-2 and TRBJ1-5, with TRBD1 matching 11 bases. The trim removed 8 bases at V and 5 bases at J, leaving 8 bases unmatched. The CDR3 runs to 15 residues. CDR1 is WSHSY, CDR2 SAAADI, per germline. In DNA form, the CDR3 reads TGCGCCAGCGCCGGGACAGGGGGATCGGATCAGCCCCAGCATTTT. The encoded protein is CASAGTGGSDQPQHF.

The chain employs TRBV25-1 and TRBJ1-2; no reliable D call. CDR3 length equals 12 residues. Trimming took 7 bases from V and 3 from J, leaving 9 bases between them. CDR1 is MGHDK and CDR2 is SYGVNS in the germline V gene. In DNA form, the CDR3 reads TGTGCCAGCACGGGAATTGACTATGGCTACACCTTC. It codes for CASTGIDYGYTF.